This T cell receptor beta chain was sequenced for a study of CD8 T cells in ankylosing spondylitis. Study-level results: Earlier work had already found some motif variants in reactive arthritis synovial fluid and blood. Among TCR beta sequences, a motif of eight highly homologous variants appeared characteristic of ankylosing spondylitis blood.

Quantitative barcoded 5'-RACE was used to prepare TCR beta libraries. TCRdb reanalysed the 5' RACE reads using MiXCR and keeps one entry per CDR3 protein. Among more than 650,000 distinct CDR3 sequences listed, 12% were seen once. The CDR3 has 13 residues. Trimming took 5 bases from V and 2 from J, leaving 11 bases between them. CDR1 SGHRS and CDR2 YFSETQ come from the germline V gene. This clonotype was seen more than once but under ten times. Its antigen is unidentified. This receptor was identified in a male donor with ankylosing spondylitis. Sequenced: blood, either unsorted or a sorted T cell fraction (not recorded which). The V call is TRBV5-1, the J call TRBJ2-7; a weak D match, TRBD1 (5 bases). In DNA, the CDR3 is TGCGCCAGCAGAGGGGTGAGCGCCTACGAGCAGTACTTC. It specifies CASRGVSAYEQYF.